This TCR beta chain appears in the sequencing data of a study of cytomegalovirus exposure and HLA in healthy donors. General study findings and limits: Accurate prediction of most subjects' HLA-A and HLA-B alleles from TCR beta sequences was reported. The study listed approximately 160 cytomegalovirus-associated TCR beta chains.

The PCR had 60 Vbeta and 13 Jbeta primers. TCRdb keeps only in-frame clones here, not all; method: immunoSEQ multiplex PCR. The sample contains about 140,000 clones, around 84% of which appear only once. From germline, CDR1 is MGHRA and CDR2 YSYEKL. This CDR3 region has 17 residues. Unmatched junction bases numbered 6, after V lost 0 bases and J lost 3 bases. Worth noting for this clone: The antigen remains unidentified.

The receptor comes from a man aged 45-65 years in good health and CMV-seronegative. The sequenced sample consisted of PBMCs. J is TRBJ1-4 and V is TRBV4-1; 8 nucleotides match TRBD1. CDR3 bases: TGCGCCAGCAGCCAAGATTACTTACAGGGGGCTAATGAAAAACTGTTTTTT. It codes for CASSQDYLQGANEKLFF.